One TCR beta chain is described in this entry. Its specific antigen is unknown. From each donor, a roughly 2.5 ml peripheral blood sample was collected into PAXgene tubes and stored at -80 degrees C. Total RNA was isolated from whole blood with the PAXgene blood miRNA kit on an automated QIAcube, without T cell sorting. Peripheral blood from monozygotic twin pairs, either concordant or discordant for inflammatory bowel disease, underwent deep TCRalpha and TCRbeta repertoire profiling that used unique molecular barcoding. Smoking habits were recorded for all twin pairs, with individuals classified as current, former or never smokers. Libraries were built with 5' RACE. For each TCR library, about 4,000 ng of total RNA was used. For each sample, cDNA was synthesized in eight separate reactions using SMARTScribe reverse transcriptase. During cDNA synthesis, unique molecular identifiers containing a 6-nucleotide sample barcode were introduced by template switching. Two nested PCRs of about 17 and 10 cycles amplified the TCRalpha and TCRbeta cDNA, and bead purification followed each PCR. Before amplification, the cDNA was both treated with uracil DNA-glycosylase and purified with the QIAquick PCR purification kit. The second PCR was the step at which Illumina TruSeq-compatible adapters and sample-specific barcodes were added. Library quality and concentration were checked on TapeStation and Qubit, and libraries were pooled at roughly 5 ng each. The pooled libraries were sequenced with 2 x 100 bp reads and custom sequencing primers on an Illumina HiSeq2500 single-index Rapid Run. For the original study's pipeline: PCR and sequencing errors were corrected by UMI-based consensus assembly using MiGEC version 1.2.6. MiXCR version 2.1.1 was used to carry out V(D)J alignment, clonotype assembly and CDR3 extraction. To normalise gene usage, clonotype sharing and MAIT/NKT TCR abundance, the top 1000, 10 000 and 20 000 clonotypes in each sample were analysed. After downsampling to 27 000 UMIs, diversity was calculated as the inverse Simpson index using the vegan R package. Paired Mann-Whitney U tests on discordant twin pairs were used, with Benjamini-Hochberg multiple-testing correction. TCRdb reprocessed the raw reads; every CDR3 protein sequence is a single record, and DNA is not supplied. These V and J calls are TCRdb output, not the study's own analysis. The table for this sample shows approximately 300,000 distinct CDR3 sequences. The ten largest account for more than 4.5% of the sample.

The CDR3 runs 12 amino acids, cysteine and phenylalanine included. DNA is not recorded here. CDR1 and CDR2, looked up from the germline V gene, are SGHTA and FQGNSA. This sample was included in a study of monozygotic twins with inflammatory bowel disease (dated by TCRdb to the late 2010s). For the study in its entirety: The complete study included some 28 monozygotic twin pairs: 19 IBD-discordant Danish pairs and nine German pairs, of which four were IBD-concordant and five were IBD-discordant. Each individual had, on average, about 151 000 unique TCRalpha sequences and 181 000 unique TCRbeta sequences available for analysis. Within discordant pairs, disease-associated traits were sought mainly by comparing IBD patients with their genetically identical healthy co-twins.

Beyond this particular receptor, the publication reports: No difference in repertoire similarity was observed between concordant and discordant twins, possibly owing to limited statistical power. Measured by the inverse Simpson index, TCRbeta repertoire diversity was lower in IBD patients than in their healthy co-twins. Differing immunosuppressive treatments among patients may have added background noise and inter-individual variability to the repertoires. The results gave no support for a single strong signal or clonotype linked to IBD. The analysis was unable to tell apart different T cell subtypes. IBD patients shared fewer clonotypes with other individuals than healthy twins did, most markedly in patients showing signs of disease activity.

The chain joins TRBV7-2 to TRBJ2-4. The sample comprised blood. The receptor was derived from a human donor with ulcerative colitis or Crohn's disease, or a healthy co-twin of an affected twin (not recorded which). The CDR3 reads as follows: CASSLGRNMQYF.